A selection of T cell receptor beta chains follows, all from one sample in a study of blood T cell repertoires in COVID-19. The table came from immunoSEQ multiplex PCR; TCRdb's copy has only in-frame clones and leaves some out. The sample consists of 44,000 or so clones, 75% to 85% of them appearing once. Sequencing used peripheral blood. The receptors were gathered from a man older than 75 in a cohort sampled during active COVID-19. CDR3s include the opening cysteine and the closing phenylalanine or tryptophan. A D gene is named only where the DNA matches it firmly. Clone sizes are given selectively: once, few, many, or a class where the clone is expanded.

abundance: NA; v_gene: TRBV18; j_gene: TRBJ1-2; d_gene: NA; CDR3nt: TGTGCCAGCTCACCGAGTTCCTCTCATCCGACAGACCATGGCTACACCTTC; CDR3aa: CASSPSSSHPTDHGYTF
abundance: NA; v_gene: TRBV7-8; j_gene: TRBJ2-5; d_gene: NA; CDR3nt: TGTGCCAGCAGCTTAGAACTATATCAAGAGACCCAGTACTTC; CDR3aa: CASSLELYQETQYF
abundance: NA; v_gene: TRBV2; j_gene: TRBJ1-1; d_gene: NA; CDR3nt: TGTGCCAGCAGTGCTCGGAACACTGAAGCTTTCTTT; CDR3aa: CASSARNTEAFF
abundance: NA; v_gene: TRBV13; j_gene: TRBJ2-2; d_gene: NA; CDR3nt: TGTGCCAGCAGCTTAGCTGTCGGGGAGCTGTTTTTT; CDR3aa: CASSLAVGELFF
abundance: NA; v_gene: TRBV19; j_gene: TRBJ1-1; d_gene: NA; CDR3nt: TGTGCCAGTAGTATTTCCGGGAACACTGAAGCTTTCTTT; CDR3aa: CASSISGNTEAFF
abundance: NA; v_gene: TRBV19; j_gene: TRBJ2-4; d_gene: NA; CDR3nt: TGTGCCAGTACGGAGGTCGACAAAAACATTCAGTACTTC; CDR3aa: CASTEVDKNIQYF
abundance: NA; v_gene: TRBV6-5; j_gene: TRBJ2-2; d_gene: TRBD1; CDR3nt: TGTGCCACCACGGGACAGCGAGACACCGGGGAGCTGTTTTTT; CDR3aa: CATTGQRDTGELFF
abundance: NA; v_gene: TRBV27; j_gene: TRBJ2-3; d_gene: NA; CDR3nt: TGTGCCAGCAGTTTACTAGCTTTAACAGATACGCAGTATTTT; CDR3aa: CASSLLALTDTQYF
abundance: NA; v_gene: TRBV29-1; j_gene: TRBJ1-1; d_gene: NA; CDR3nt: TGCGGCCGACGGGGTCTGAACACTGAAGCTTTCTTT; CDR3aa: CGRRGLNTEAFF
abundance: NA; v_gene: TRBV29-1; j_gene: TRBJ2-1; d_gene: TRBD1; CDR3nt: TGCAGCGTCGGGACAGGGATGACCTACAATGAGCAGTTCTTC; CDR3aa: CSVGTGMTYNEQFF
abundance: NA; v_gene: TRBV28; j_gene: TRBJ2-3; d_gene: NA; CDR3nt: TGTGCCAGCAACCCCCCCTCCGGGTTGGGCACAGATACGCAGTATTTT; CDR3aa: CASNPPSGLGTDTQYF
abundance: NA; v_gene: TRBV27; j_gene: TRBJ1-1; d_gene: TRBD1; CDR3nt: TGTGCCAGCAGTCCGCTATTCGGGACAGTGCGAACTGAAGCTTTCTTT; CDR3aa: CASSPLFGTVRTEAFF
abundance: NA; v_gene: TRBV4-2; j_gene: TRBJ2-1; d_gene: TRBD1; CDR3nt: TGTGCCAGCAGCCAAAGAATAGGGACAGGGACCCACAATGAGCAGTTCTTC; CDR3aa: CASSQRIGTGTHNEQFF
abundance: NA; v_gene: TRBV27; j_gene: TRBJ1-1; d_gene: NA; CDR3nt: TGTGCCAGCAGTTTTTCAAAGAACACTGAAGCTTTCTTT; CDR3aa: CASSFSKNTEAFF
abundance: NA; v_gene: TRBV27; j_gene: TRBJ2-1; d_gene: NA; CDR3nt: TGTGCCAGCAGTCCCTGGGCTCTTTCGGTCTACAATGAGCAGTTCTTC; CDR3aa: CASSPWALSVYNEQFF
abundance: few; v_gene: TRBV20-1; j_gene: TRBJ2-7; d_gene: NA; CDR3nt: TGCAGTGCTAGTCGGGGGAGATCCAACGAGCAGTACTTC; CDR3aa: CSASRGRSNEQYF
abundance: NA; v_gene: TRBV6-5; j_gene: TRBJ1-6; d_gene: NA; CDR3nt: TGTGCCAGCAGGGATGACAGGCTCAATTCACCCCTCCACTTT; CDR3aa: CASRDDRLNSPLHF
abundance: NA; v_gene: TRBV10-3; j_gene: TRBJ1-1; d_gene: TRBD1; CDR3nt: TGTGCCATCAGTGAGCCGACAGGGGACCCTGAAGCTTTCTTT; CDR3aa: CAISEPTGDPEAFF
abundance: medium-sized; v_gene: TRBV12-3/TRBV12-4; j_gene: TRBJ1-5; d_gene: TRBD1; CDR3nt: TGTGCCAGCAGTGGGACAGGCGGGCCCCAGCATTTT; CDR3aa: CASSGTGGPQHF
abundance: NA; v_gene: TRBV12-3/TRBV12-4; j_gene: TRBJ1-1; d_gene: TRBD1; CDR3nt: TGTGCCAGCAGCCAGACAGGGGGCACTGAAGCTTTCTTT; CDR3aa: CASSQTGGTEAFF
abundance: few; v_gene: TRBV15; j_gene: TRBJ2-1; d_gene: NA; CDR3nt: TGTGCCACCAGCAGACTCCCCCAGGGAAGGTCCTCCTACAATGAGCAGTTCTTC; CDR3aa: CATSRLPQGRSSYNEQFF
abundance: NA; v_gene: TRBV4-2; j_gene: TRBJ2-7; d_gene: NA; CDR3nt: TGTGCCAGCAGCCAAGATCTGGAACGCGGCTACGAGCAGTACTTC; CDR3aa: CASSQDLERGYEQYF
abundance: NA; v_gene: TRBV5-1; j_gene: TRBJ2-7; d_gene: TRBD1; CDR3nt: TGCGCCAGCAGCTTGGCAGGGACAGCCATTTACGAGCAGTACTTC; CDR3aa: CASSLAGTAIYEQYF
abundance: NA; v_gene: TRBV6-2/TRBV6-3; j_gene: TRBJ1-4; d_gene: NA; CDR3nt: TGTGCCAGCAGTTACCTGGGGCAGGGTAATGAAAAACTGTTTTTT; CDR3aa: CASSYLGQGNEKLFF
abundance: NA; v_gene: TRBV5-4; j_gene: TRBJ1-2; d_gene: NA; CDR3nt: TGTGCCAGCAGCAGTGGGCGGGAACAGGCGGGGTACTACTATGGCTACACCTTC; CDR3aa: CASSSGREQAGYYYGYTF
abundance: NA; v_gene: TRBV6-1; j_gene: TRBJ2-7; d_gene: NA; CDR3nt: TGTGCCAGCAGTGAAATCAAAACGGTCCAACCCTCCTACGAGCAGTACTTC; CDR3aa: CASSEIKTVQPSYEQYF
abundance: NA; v_gene: TRBV18; j_gene: TRBJ2-3; d_gene: NA; CDR3nt: TGTGCCAGCTCACCAGTCGGTCGGTCGTCTTCAGGGACAGATACGCAGTATTTT; CDR3aa: CASSPVGRSSSGTDTQYF
abundance: NA; v_gene: TRBV5-1; j_gene: TRBJ2-2; d_gene: TRBD1; CDR3nt: TGCGCCAGCAGCTTGGAGGCGACAGGGATGGGGGAGCTGTTTTTT; CDR3aa: CASSLEATGMGELFF
abundance: NA; v_gene: TRBV18; j_gene: TRBJ1-2; d_gene: NA; CDR3nt: TGTGCCAGCTCACCCGACAGGCAAAACTATGGCTACACCTTC; CDR3aa: CASSPDRQNYGYTF
abundance: NA; v_gene: TRBV10-3; j_gene: TRBJ1-1; d_gene: TRBD1; CDR3nt: TGTGCCATCAGCCGACAGGGGGCGCCCACTGAAGCTTTCTTT; CDR3aa: CAISRQGAPTEAFF
abundance: NA; v_gene: TRBV9; j_gene: TRBJ1-3; d_gene: TRBD1; CDR3nt: TGTGCCAGCAGGGGACAGTTTGGCTCTGGAAACACCATATATTTT; CDR3aa: CASRGQFGSGNTIYF
abundance: NA; v_gene: TRBV29-1; j_gene: TRBJ1-2; d_gene: TRBD1; CDR3nt: TGCAGCGTCCAGGGACAGGGGCTTGGCTACACCTTC; CDR3aa: CSVQGQGLGYTF
abundance: few; v_gene: TRBV29-1; j_gene: TRBJ1-2; d_gene: TRBD1; CDR3nt: TGCAGCGTTACAAAACAGGGGATCAGCGGCTACACCTTC; CDR3aa: CSVTKQGISGYTF
abundance: NA; v_gene: TRBV5-4; j_gene: TRBJ2-2; d_gene: TRBD2; CDR3nt: TGTGCCAGCAGAGAAAGCGGGGGGGCCGGCACCGGGGAGCTGTTTTTT; CDR3aa: CASRESGGAGTGELFF
abundance: NA; v_gene: TRBV5-1; j_gene: TRBJ2-1; d_gene: TRBD1; CDR3nt: TGCGCCAGCGAACCACAGGGGGCGAGTGATGAGCAGTTCTTC; CDR3aa: CASEPQGASDEQFF
abundance: NA; v_gene: TRBV21-1; j_gene: TRBJ1-5; d_gene: NA; CDR3nt: TGTGCCAGCAGCAAAGATAGGGCGGGGGACAGGGGGAGTATAGCTAGGGTTCAGCCCCAGCATTTT; CDR3aa: CASSKDRAGDRGSIARVQPQHF
abundance: once; v_gene: TRBV11-2; j_gene: TRBJ2-7; d_gene: NA; CDR3nt: TGTGCCAGCAGCTCCCCCGGGACGGGAGCCTACGAGCAGTACTTC; CDR3aa: CASSSPGTGAYEQYF
abundance: NA; v_gene: TRBV2; j_gene: TRBJ1-5; d_gene: NA; CDR3nt: TGTGCCAGCAGTTCCGGGGAGCCGAGCAATCAGCCCCAGCATTTT; CDR3aa: CASSSGEPSNQPQHF
abundance: NA; v_gene: TRBV2; j_gene: TRBJ2-5; d_gene: NA; CDR3nt: TGTGCCAGCAGTGAACAACAGCAGCAAGAGACCCAGTACTTC; CDR3aa: CASSEQQQQETQYF
abundance: NA; v_gene: TRBV3-1/TRBV3-2; j_gene: TRBJ2-7; d_gene: NA; CDR3nt: TGTGCCAGCAGCCAAGTCGGGGACGAGCAGTACTTC; CDR3aa: CASSQVGDEQYF
abundance: NA; v_gene: TRBV6-8; j_gene: TRBJ2-2; d_gene: TRBD2; CDR3nt: TGTGCCAGCAGAAGCGGGACTAGCAGTTGGAAGGCCGGGGAGCTGTTTTTT; CDR3aa: CASRSGTSSWKAGELFF
abundance: NA; v_gene: TRBV9; j_gene: TRBJ2-7; d_gene: TRBD2; CDR3nt: TGTGCCAGCAGCGGTAGCGGGAGGCCGGGGGACGAGCAGTACTTC; CDR3aa: CASSGSGRPGDEQYF
abundance: NA; v_gene: TRBV2; j_gene: TRBJ1-1; d_gene: NA; CDR3nt: TGTGCCAGCAGTTCGAGTGGGAACACTGAAGCTTTCTTT; CDR3aa: CASSSSGNTEAFF
abundance: NA; v_gene: TRBV10-1; j_gene: TRBJ2-1; d_gene: TRBD2; CDR3nt: TGCGCCAGCAGTGAGTCGGGACTAGCGGGCTCCTACAATGAGCAGTTCTTC; CDR3aa: CASSESGLAGSYNEQFF
abundance: NA; v_gene: TRBV4-3; j_gene: TRBJ1-5; d_gene: NA; CDR3nt: TGCGCCAGCAGCCAAGGACAGGCCAATCAGCCCCAGCATTTT; CDR3aa: CASSQGQANQPQHF
abundance: NA; v_gene: TRBV9; j_gene: TRBJ1-6; d_gene: NA; CDR3nt: TGTGCCAGCAGCCCCCGGGACTCCTATTCACCCCTCCACTTT; CDR3aa: CASSPRDSYSPLHF
abundance: NA; v_gene: TRBV6-1; j_gene: TRBJ2-3; d_gene: TRBD2; CDR3nt: TGTGCCAGCAGTGAAAAGCGGGGGGGCCCAGATACGCAGTATTTT; CDR3aa: CASSEKRGGPDTQYF
abundance: NA; v_gene: TRBV6-5; j_gene: TRBJ1-1; d_gene: NA; CDR3nt: TGTGCCAGCAGGAGGCCTCTGAACACTGAAGCTTTCTTT; CDR3aa: CASRRPLNTEAFF
abundance: NA; v_gene: TRBV6-6; j_gene: TRBJ2-7; d_gene: TRBD2; CDR3nt: TGTGCCAGCACCCGGACTAGCGGGGCCTACGAGCAGTACTTC; CDR3aa: CASTRTSGAYEQYF
abundance: NA; v_gene: TRBV11-2; j_gene: TRBJ1-3; d_gene: NA; CDR3nt: TGTGCCAGCAGCCCCCGGGTAGTGAGAGGTGGAAACACCATATATTTT; CDR3aa: CASSPRVVRGGNTIYF
abundance: NA; v_gene: TRBV11-2; j_gene: TRBJ2-1; d_gene: NA; CDR3nt: TGTGCCACCCTCTACAATGAGCAGTTCTTC; CDR3aa: CATLYNEQFF
abundance: NA; v_gene: TRBV7-2; j_gene: TRBJ2-6; d_gene: TRBD1; CDR3nt: TGTGCCAGCAGCTCCCGACAGGGGGCGGTCAACGTCCTGACTTTC; CDR3aa: CASSSRQGAVNVLTF
abundance: once; v_gene: TRBV30; j_gene: TRBJ1-2; d_gene: NA; CDR3nt: TGTGCCTGGAGTATATGGGGGCTAAATAACTATGGCTACACCTTC; CDR3aa: CAWSIWGLNNYGYTF
abundance: NA; v_gene: TRBV9; j_gene: TRBJ2-5; d_gene: TRBD1; CDR3nt: TGTGCCAGCAGTCAAAGGGACAGGGGGCTTCTGGGACAAGAGACCCAGTACTTC; CDR3aa: CASSQRDRGLLGQETQYF